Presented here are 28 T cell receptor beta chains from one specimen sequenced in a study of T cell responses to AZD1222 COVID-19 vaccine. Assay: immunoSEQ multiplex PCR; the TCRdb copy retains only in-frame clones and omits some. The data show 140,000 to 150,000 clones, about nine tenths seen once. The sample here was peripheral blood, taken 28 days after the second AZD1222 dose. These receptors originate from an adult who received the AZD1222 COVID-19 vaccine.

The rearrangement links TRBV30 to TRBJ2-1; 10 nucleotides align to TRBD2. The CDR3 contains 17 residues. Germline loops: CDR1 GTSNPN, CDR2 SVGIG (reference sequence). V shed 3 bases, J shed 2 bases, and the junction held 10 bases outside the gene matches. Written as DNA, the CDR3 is TGTGCCTGGAGCAGACTAGCGGGCCCCACCGCCTACAATGAGCAGTTCTTC. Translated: CAWSRLAGPTAYNEQFF.

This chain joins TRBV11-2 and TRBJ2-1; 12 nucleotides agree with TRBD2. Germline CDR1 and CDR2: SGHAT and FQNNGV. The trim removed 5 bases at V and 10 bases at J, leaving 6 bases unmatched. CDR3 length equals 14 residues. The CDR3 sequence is CASSRTSGIGEQFF. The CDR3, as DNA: TGTGCCAGCAGCCGGACTAGCGGGATAGGGGAGCAGTTCTTC.

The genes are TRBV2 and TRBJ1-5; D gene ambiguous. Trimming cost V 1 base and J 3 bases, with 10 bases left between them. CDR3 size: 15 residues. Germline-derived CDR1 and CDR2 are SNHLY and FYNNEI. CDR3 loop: CASSEEAGYNQPQHF. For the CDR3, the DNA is TGTGCCAGCAGTGAAGAGGCAGGTTACAATCAGCCCCAGCATTTT.

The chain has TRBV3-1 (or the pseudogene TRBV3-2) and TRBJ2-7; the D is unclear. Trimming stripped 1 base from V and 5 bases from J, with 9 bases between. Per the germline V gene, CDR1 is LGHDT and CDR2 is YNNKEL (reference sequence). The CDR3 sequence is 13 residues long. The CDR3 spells CASSQGKAHEQYF. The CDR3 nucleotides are TGTGCCAGCAGCCAAGGTAAGGCCCACGAGCAGTACTTC.

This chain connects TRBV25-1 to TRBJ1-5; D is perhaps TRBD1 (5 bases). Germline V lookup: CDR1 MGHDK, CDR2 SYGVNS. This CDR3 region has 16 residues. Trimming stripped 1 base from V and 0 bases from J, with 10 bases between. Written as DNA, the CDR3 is TGTGCCAGCAGTGAATGGGGACTTAATAGCAATCAGCCCCAGCATTTT. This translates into CASSEWGLNSNQPQHF.

CDR3 in DNA: TGTGCCAGCAGCCCCACGTGGGGGATGCATACGCAGTATTTT. Translated: CASSPTWGMHTQYF. V is TRBV9 and J is TRBJ2-3; D could derive from TRBD1 or TRBD2 (5 bases each). Looked up from germline, CDR1 is SGDLS and CDR2 is YYNGEE. There are 14 residues in the CDR3. V was clipped by 4 bases and J by 7 bases, with 16 bases between them.

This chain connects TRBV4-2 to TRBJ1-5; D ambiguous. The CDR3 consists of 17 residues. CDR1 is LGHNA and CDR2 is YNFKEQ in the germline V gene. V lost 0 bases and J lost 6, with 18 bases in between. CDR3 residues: CASSQEGPGRGGQPQHF. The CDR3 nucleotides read TGTGCCAGCAGCCAAGAAGGGCCTGGACGGGGAGGTCAGCCCCAGCATTTT.

CDR3 amino acids: CAISERSPYEQYF. For the CDR3, the DNA is TGTGCCATCAGTGAGCGGAGCCCCTACGAGCAGTACTTC. J is TRBJ2-7 and V is TRBV10-3, with unresolved D. CDR1 is ENHRY and CDR2 is SYGVKD in the germline V gene. Deletions cut 2 bases from V and 2 bases from J, with 7 bases between. The CDR3 runs to 13 residues.

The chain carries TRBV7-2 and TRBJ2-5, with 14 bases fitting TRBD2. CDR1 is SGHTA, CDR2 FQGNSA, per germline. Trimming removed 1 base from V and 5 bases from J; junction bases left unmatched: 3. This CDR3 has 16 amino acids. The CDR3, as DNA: TGTGCCAGCAGCTTAGTAGGGACTAGCGGGGGCGAGACCCAGTACTTC. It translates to CASSLVGTSGGETQYF.

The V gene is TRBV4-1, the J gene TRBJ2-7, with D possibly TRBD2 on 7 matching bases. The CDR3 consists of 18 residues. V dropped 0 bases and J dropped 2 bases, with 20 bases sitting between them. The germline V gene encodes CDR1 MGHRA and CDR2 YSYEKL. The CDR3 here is CASSQDLRAGRGTYEQYF. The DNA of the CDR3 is TGCGCCAGCAGCCAAGATCTGCGTGCGGGGAGGGGGACCTACGAGCAGTACTTC.

The CDR3 loop reads CASSRQGSSTDTQYF. The CDR3 region has the DNA TGCGCCAGCAGCCGTCAGGGTAGTAGCACAGATACGCAGTATTTT. The rearrangement joins TRBV5-1 to TRBJ2-3; possibly TRBD1 for D (5 bases). The V and J ends lost 4 bases and 0 bases respectively, with 12 bases between them. Germline CDR1 reads SGHRS; CDR2 reads YFSETQ. This CDR3 is 15 amino acids long.

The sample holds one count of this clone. DNA for the CDR3: TGTGCCAGTAGTATAGTGGCTAGTATCTCATGGGAGCAGTTCTTC. Its protein is CASSIVASISWEQFF. The chain couples TRBV19 to TRBJ2-1; D is undetermined. The germline V and J ends were trimmed by 1 base and 10 bases, with 17 bases remaining between them. CDR3 length: 15 residues. Looked up from germline, CDR1 is LNHDA and CDR2 is SQIVND (reference sequence).

DNA for the CDR3: TGTGCCAGCAGCTTAGGGGGCGGCAATTCACCCCTCCACTTT. This sequence encodes CASSLGGGNSPLHF. The J gene is TRBJ1-6, the V gene TRBV7-2; possible D gene TRBD1, 5 bases. Trimming pared 1 base from V and 7 bases from J, leaving 8 bases between. The germline V gene encodes CDR1 SGHTA and CDR2 FQGNSA. CDR3 size: 14 residues. The entire variable domain, with the rest obtained from reference TRBV7-2 and TRBJ1-6, is as follows: GAGVSQSPSNKVTEKGKDVELRCDPISGHTALYWYRQSLGQGLEFLIYFQGNSAPDKSGLPSDRFSAERTGGSVSTLTIQRTQQEDSAVYLCASSLGGGNSPLHFGNGTRLTVT.

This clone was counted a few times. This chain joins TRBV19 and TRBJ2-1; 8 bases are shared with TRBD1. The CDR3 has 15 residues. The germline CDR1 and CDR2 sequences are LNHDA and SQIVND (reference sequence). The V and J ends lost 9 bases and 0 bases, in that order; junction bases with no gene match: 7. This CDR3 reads CASDAGTGSYNEQFF. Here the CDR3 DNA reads TGTGCCAGCGACGCCGGGACAGGCTCCTACAATGAGCAGTTCTTC.

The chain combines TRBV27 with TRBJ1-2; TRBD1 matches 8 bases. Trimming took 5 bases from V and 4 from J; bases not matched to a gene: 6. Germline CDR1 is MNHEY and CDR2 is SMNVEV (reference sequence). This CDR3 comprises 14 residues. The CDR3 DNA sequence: TGTGCCAGCAGTACTCAGGGGGCGAGCTATGGCTACACCTTC. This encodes CASSTQGASYGYTF.

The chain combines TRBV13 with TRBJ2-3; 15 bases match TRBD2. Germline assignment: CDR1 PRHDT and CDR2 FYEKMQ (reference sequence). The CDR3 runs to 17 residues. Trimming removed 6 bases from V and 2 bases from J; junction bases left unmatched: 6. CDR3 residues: CASRSGLAGGLTDTQYF. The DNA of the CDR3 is TGTGCCAGCAGATCCGGACTAGCGGGGGGGCTCACAGATACGCAGTATTTT.

DNA of the CDR3: TGCAGCGGGACCGTGTTTGAGGGAACTGAAGCTTTCTTT. Translating it yields CSGTVFEGTEAFF. The J gene is TRBJ1-1, the V gene TRBV29-1; D gene ambiguous. Germline values: CDR1 SQVTM, CDR2 ANQGSEA. The CDR3 is 13 residues long. V lost 7 bases and J 5 bases, leaving 17 bases between the germline ends.

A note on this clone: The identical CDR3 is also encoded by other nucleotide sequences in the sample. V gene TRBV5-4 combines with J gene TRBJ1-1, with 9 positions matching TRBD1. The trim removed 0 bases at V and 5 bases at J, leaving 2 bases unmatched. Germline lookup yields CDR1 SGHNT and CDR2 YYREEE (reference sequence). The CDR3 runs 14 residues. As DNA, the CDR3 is TGTGCCAGCAGCTTGGGGGACAGGGTGACTGAAGCTTTCTTT. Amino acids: CASSLGDRVTEAFF. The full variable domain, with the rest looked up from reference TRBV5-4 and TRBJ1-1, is ETGVTQSPTHLIKTRGQQVTLRCSSQSGHNTVSWYQQALGQGPQFIFQYYREEENGRGNFPPRFSGLQFPNYSSELNVNALELDDSALYLCASSLGDRVTEAFFGQGTRLTVV.

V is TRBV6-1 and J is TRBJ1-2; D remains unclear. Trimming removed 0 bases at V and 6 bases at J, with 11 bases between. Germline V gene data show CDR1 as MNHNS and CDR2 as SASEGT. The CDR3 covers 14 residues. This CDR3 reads CASSEAAREDGYTF. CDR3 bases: TGTGCCAGCAGTGAAGCTGCGCGGGAGGATGGCTACACCTTC.

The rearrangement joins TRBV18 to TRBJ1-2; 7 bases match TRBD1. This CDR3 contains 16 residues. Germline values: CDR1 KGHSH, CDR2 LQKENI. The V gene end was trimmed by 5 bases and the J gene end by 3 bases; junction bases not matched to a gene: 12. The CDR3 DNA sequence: TGTGCCAGCTCATCCGGGACAGAAAATTACCACTATGGCTACACCTTC. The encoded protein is CASSSGTENYHYGYTF.

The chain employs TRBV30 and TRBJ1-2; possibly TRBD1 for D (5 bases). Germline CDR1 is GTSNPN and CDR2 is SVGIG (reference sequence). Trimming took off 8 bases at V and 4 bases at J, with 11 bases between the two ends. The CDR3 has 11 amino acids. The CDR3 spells CANGQGYGYTF. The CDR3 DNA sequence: TGTGCCAACGGACAAGGCTATGGCTACACCTTC.

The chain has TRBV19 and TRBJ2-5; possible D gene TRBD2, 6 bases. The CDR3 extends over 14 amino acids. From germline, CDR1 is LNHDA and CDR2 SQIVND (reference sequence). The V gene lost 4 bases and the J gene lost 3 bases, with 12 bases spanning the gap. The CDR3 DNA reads TGTGCCAGTAGTACCCCGGGACTTAAAGAGACCCAGTACTTC. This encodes CASSTPGLKETQYF.

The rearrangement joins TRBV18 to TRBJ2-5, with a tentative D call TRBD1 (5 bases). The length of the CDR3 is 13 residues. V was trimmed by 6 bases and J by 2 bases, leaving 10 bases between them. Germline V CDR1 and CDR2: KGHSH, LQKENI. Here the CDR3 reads CASSRQLQETQYF. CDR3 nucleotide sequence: TGTGCCAGCTCTCGACAGTTACAAGAGACCCAGTACTTC.

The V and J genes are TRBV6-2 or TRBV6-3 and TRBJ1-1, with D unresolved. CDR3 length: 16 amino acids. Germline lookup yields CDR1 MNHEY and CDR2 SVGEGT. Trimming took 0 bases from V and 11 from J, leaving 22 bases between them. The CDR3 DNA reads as TGTGCCAGCAGTTACTCGGACGCAGACCGCTCCCAGAAGGCTTTCTTT. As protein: CASSYSDADRSQKAFF.

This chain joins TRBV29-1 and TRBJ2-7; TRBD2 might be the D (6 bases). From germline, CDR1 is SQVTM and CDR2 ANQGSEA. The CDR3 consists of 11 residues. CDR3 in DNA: TGCGTGGGAGGTTGGGGACTCGAGCAGTACTTC. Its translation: CVGGWGLEQYF.

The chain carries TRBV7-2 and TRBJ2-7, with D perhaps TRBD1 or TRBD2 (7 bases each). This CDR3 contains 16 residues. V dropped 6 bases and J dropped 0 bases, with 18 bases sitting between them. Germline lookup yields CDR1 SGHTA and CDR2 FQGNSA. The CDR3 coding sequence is TGTGCCAGCAGTAAAATTTCAGGGGGGGGCTCCTACGAGCAGTACTTC. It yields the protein CASSKISGGGSYEQYF.

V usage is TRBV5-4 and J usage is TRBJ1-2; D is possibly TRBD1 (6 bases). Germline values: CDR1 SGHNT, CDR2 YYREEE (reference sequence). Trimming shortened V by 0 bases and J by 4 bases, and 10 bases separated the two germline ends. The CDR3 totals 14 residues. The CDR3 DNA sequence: TGTGCCAGCAGCTTGGAAGGAGGGGGCTATGGCTACACCTTC. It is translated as CASSLEGGGYGYTF.

In nucleotides, the CDR3 is TGTGCCTGGGGTGGGGACAGGGATACCGGGGAGCTGTTTTTT. It encodes CAWGGDRDTGELFF. V and J are TRBV30 and TRBJ2-2; 9 nucleotides line up with TRBD1. This CDR3 is built from 14 residues. From germline, CDR1 is GTSNPN and CDR2 SVGIG (reference sequence). V lost 5 bases, J lost 5 bases, and 6 bases stayed unmatched. Full variable domain (remainder filled in from reference TRBV30 and TRBJ2-2): SQTIHQWPATLVQPVGSPLSLECTVEGTSNPNLYWYRQAAGRGLQLLFYSVGIGQISSEVPQNLSASRPQDRQFILSSKKLLLSDSGFYLCAWGGDRDTGELFFGEGSRLTVL.